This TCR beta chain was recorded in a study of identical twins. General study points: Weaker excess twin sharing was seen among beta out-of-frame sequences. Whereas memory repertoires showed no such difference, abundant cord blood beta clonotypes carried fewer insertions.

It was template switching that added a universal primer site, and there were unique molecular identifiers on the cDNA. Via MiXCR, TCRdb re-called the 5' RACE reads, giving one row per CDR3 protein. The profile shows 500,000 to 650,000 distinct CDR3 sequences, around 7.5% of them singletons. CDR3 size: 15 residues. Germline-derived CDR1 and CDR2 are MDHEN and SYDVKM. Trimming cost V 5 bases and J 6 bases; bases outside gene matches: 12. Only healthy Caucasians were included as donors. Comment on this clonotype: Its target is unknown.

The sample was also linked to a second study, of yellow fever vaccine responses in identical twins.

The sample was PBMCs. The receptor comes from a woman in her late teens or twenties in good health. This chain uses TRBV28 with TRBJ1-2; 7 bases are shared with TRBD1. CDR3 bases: TGTGCCAGCAGTGTAAGGTCCCGACAGGGTAATGGCTACACCTTC. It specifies CASSVRSRQGNGYTF.